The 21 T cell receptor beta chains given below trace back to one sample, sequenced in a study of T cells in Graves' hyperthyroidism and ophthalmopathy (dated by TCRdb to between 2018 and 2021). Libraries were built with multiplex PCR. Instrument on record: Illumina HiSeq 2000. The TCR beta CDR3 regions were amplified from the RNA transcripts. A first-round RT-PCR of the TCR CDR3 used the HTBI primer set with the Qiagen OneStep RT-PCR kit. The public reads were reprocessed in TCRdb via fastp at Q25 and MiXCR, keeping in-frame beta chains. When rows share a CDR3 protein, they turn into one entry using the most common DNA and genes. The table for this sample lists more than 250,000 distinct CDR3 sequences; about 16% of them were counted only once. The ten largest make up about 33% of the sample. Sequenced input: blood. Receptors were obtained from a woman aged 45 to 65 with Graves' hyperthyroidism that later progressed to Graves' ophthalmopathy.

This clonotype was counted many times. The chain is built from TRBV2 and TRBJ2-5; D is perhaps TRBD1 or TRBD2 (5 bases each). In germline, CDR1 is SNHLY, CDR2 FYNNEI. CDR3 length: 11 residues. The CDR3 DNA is TGTGCTGGGGCTGGAGGAGAGACCCAGTACTTC. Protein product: CAGAGGETQYF.

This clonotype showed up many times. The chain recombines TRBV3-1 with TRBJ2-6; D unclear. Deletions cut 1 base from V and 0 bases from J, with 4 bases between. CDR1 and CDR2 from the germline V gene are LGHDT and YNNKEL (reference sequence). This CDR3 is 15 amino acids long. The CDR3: CASSQGGSGANVLTF. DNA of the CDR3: TGTGCCAGCAGCCAAGGCGGCTCTGGGGCCAACGTCCTGACTTTC.

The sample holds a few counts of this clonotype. CDR3 sequence reads: CASSLGQGRRSYNEQFF. The CDR3 DNA follows: TGTGCCAGCAGCTTGGGTCAGGGACGGAGGTCCTACAATGAGCAGTTCTTC. The chain recombines TRBV5-5 with TRBJ2-1; either TRBD1 or TRBD2 may fit D (5 bases each). Germline CDR1 and CDR2: SGHKS and YYEKEE (reference sequence). The V end was cut by 0 bases, the J end by 1 base, with 14 bases between. The CDR3 runs 17 residues. Supplemented by reference TRBV5-5 and TRBJ2-1, the full variable domain reads DAGVTQSPTHLIKTRGQQVTLRCSPISGHKSVSWYQQVLGQGPQFIFQYYEKEERGRGNFPDRFSARQFPNYSSELNVNALLLGDSALYLCASSLGQGRRSYNEQFFGPGTRLTVL.

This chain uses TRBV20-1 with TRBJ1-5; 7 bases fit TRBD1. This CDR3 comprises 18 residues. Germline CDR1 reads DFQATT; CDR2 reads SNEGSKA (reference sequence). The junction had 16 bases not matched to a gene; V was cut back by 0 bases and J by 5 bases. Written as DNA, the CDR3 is TGCAGTGCTAGAGATCTGGAGGAGGGCAAACAGGGGCATCAGCCCCAGCATTTT. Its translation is CSARDLEEGKQGHQPQHF.

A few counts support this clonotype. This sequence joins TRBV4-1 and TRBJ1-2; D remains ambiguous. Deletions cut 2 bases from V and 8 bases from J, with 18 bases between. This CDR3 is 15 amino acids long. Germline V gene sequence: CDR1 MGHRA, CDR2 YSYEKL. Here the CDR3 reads CASSQRLGSSGGYTF. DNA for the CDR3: TGCGCCAGCAGCCAACGCCTCGGGAGCTCGGGGGGCTACACCTTC.

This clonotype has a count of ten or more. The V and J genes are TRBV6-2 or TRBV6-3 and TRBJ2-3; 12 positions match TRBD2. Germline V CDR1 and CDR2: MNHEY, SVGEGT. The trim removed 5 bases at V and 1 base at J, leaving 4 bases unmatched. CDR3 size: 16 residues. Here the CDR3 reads CASSGRLAGGTDTQYF. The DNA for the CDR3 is TGTGCCAGCAGTGGCAGACTAGCGGGAGGCACAGATACGCAGTATTTT.

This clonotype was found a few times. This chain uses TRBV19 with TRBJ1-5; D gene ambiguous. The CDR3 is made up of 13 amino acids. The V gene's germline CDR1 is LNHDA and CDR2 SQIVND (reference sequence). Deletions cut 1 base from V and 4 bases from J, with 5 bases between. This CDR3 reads CASSIAENQPQHF. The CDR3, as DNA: TGTGCCAGTAGTATAGCTGAGAATCAGCCCCAGCATTTT.

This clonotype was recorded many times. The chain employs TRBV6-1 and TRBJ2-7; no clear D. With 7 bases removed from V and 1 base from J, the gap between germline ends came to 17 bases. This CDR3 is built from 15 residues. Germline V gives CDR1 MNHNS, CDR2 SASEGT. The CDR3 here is CASKTTRGRSYEQYF. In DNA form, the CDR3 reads TGTGCCAGCAAAACGACCCGTGGTCGGTCCTACGAGCAGTACTTC.

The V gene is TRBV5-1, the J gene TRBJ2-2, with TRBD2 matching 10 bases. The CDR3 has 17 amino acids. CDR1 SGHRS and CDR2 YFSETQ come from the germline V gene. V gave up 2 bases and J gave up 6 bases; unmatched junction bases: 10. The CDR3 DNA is TGCGCCAGCAGCTTCCTATTAGCGGGAGGCCAGTCCGGGGAGCTGTTTTTT. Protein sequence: CASSFLLAGGQSGELFF.

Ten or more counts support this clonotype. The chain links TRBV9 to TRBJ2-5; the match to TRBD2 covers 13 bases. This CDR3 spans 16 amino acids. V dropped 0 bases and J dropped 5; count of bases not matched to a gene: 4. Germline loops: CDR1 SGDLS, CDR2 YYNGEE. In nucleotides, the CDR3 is TGTGCCAGCAGCGTAGGGACTAGCGGGAGCTCGGAGACCCAGTACTTC. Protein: CASSVGTSGSSETQYF.

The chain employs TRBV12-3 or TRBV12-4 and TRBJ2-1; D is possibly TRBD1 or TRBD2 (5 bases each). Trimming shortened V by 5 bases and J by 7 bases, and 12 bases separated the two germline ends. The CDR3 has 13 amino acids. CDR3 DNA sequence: TGTGCCAGCAGTGCCGGGACCCCAAATGAGCAGTTCTTC. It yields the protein CASSAGTPNEQFF.

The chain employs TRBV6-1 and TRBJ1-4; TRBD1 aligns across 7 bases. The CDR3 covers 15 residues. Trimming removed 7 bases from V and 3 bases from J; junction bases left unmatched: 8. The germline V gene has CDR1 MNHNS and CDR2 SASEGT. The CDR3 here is CASTSGTAANEKLFF. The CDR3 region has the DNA TGTGCCAGCACCTCCGGGACAGCAGCTAATGAAAAACTGTTTTTT.

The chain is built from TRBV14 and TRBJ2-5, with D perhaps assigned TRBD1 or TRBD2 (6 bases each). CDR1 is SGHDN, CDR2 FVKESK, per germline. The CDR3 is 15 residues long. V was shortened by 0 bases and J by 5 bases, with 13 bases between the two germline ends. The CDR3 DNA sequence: TGTGCCAGCAGCCAAGATCTGGGGGGCTTGGAGACCCAGTACTTC. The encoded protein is CASSQDLGGLETQYF.

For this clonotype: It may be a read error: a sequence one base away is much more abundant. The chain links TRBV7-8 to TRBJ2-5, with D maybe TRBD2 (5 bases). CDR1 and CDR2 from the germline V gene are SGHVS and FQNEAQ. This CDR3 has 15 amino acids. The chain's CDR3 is CAGSYREGLRETQYF. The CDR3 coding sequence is TGTGCCGGCAGCTATCGGGAAGGGTTACGGGAGACCCAGTACTTC.

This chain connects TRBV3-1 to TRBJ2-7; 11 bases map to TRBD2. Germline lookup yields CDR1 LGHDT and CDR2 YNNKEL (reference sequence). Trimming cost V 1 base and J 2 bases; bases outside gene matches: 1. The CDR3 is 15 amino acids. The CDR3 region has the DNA TGTGCCAGCAGCCAAGCGACTAGCGGGGCCTACGAGCAGTACTTC. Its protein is CASSQATSGAYEQYF.

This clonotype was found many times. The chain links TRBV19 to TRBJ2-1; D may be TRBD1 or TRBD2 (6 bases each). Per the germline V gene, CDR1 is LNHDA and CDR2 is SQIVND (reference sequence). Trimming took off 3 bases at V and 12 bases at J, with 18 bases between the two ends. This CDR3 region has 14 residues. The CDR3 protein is CASSIVTRGGGQFF. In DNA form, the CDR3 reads TGTGCCAGTAGTATTGTCACCAGGGGAGGAGGGCAGTTCTTC.

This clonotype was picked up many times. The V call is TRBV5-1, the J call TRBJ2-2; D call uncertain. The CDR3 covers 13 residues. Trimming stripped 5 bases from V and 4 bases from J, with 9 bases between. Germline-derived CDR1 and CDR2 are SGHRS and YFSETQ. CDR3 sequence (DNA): TGCGCCAGCAGTCCCTGGGGCACCGGGGAGCTGTTTTTT. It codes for CASSPWGTGELFF.

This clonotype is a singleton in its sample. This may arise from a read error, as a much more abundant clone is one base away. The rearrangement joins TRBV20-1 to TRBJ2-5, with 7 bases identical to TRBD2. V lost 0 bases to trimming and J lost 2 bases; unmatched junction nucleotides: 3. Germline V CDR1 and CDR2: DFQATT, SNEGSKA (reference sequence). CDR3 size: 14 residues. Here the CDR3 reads CSARDGTTQETQYF. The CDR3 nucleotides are TGCAGTGCTAGAGATGGGACTACTCAAGAGACCCAGTACTTC.

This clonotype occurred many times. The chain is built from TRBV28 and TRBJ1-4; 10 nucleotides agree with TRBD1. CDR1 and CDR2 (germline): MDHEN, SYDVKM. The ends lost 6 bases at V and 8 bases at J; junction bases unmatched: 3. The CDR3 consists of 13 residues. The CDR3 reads CASRDRGLEKLFF. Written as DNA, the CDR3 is TGTGCCAGCAGAGACAGGGGGCTAGAAAAACTGTTTTTT. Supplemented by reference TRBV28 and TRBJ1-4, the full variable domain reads DVKVTQSSRYLVKRTGEKVFLECVQDMDHENMFWYRQDPGLGLRLIYFSYDVKMKEKGDIPEGYSVSREKKERFSLILESASTNQTSMYLCASRDRGLEKLFFGSGTQLSVL.

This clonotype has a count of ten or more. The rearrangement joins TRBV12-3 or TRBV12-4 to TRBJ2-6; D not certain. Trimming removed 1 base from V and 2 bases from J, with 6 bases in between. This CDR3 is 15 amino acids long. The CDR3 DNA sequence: TGTGCCAGCAGTTTAGACAGCGCTGGGGCCAACGTCCTGACTTTC. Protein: CASSLDSAGANVLTF.

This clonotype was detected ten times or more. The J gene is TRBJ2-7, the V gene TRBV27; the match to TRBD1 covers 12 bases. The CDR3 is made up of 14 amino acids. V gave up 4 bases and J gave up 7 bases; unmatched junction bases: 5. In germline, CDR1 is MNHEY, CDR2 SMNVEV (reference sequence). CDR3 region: CASSWGQGAGEQYF. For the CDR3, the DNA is TGTGCCAGCAGTTGGGGACAGGGGGCTGGGGAGCAGTACTTC.